This T cell receptor (beta chain) was observed in a study of glioma-infiltrating T cells. The iRepertoire nested amplicon-rescue multiplex PCR amplified TCR alpha and beta CDR3s from RNA. TCRdb re-called the multiplex PCR reads through MiXCR, storing one row per CDR3 protein. The table has around 180,000 distinct CDR3 sequences, more than 35% seen once. Trimming took 0 bases from V and 10 from J, leaving 4 bases between them. Germline lookup yields CDR1 LNHDA and CDR2 SQIVND (reference sequence). The CDR3 covers 11 residues. This sequence joins TRBV19 and TRBJ2-1; D not certain. Sequenced sample: glioma tissue, nonneoplastic brain tissue, or PBMCs (not recorded which). This TCR came from a human donor with low-grade glioma or glioblastoma, undergoing nonglioma brain surgery, or in good health (not recorded which). CDR3 amino acids: CASSIEREQFF. The CDR3 bases are TGTGCCAGTAGTATAGAGAGGGAGCAGTTCTTC.